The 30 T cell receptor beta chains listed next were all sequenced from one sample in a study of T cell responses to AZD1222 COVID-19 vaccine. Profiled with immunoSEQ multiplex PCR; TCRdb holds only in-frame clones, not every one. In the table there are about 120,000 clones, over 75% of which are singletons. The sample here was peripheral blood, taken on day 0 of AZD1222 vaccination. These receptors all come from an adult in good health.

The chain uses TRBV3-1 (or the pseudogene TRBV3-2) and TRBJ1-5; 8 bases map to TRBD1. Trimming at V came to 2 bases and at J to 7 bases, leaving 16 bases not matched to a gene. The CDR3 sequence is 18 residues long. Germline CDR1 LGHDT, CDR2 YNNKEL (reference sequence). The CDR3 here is CASSQSEYGQGGRQPQHF. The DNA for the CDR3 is TGTGCCAGCAGCCAATCGGAGTACGGACAGGGAGGAAGACAGCCCCAGCATTTT.

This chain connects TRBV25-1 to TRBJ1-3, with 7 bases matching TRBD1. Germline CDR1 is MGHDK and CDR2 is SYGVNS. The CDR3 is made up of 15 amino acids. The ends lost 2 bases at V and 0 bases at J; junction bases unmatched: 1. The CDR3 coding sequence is TGTGCCAGCAGTGAAGGGACAGCCTCTGGAAACACCATATATTTT. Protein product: CASSEGTASGNTIYF.

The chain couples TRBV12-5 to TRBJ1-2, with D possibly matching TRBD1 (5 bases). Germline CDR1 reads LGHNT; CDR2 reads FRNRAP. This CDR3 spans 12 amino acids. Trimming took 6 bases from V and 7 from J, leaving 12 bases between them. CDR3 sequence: CASGTGTAGYTF. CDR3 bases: TGTGCTAGTGGAACCGGGACGGCTGGCTACACCTTC. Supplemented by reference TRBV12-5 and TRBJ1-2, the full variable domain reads DARVTQTPRHKVTEMGQEVTMRCQPILGHNTVFWYRQTMMQGLELLAYFRNRAPLDDSGMPKDRFSAEMPDATLATLKIQPSEPRDSAVYFCASGTGTAGYTFGSGTRLTVV.

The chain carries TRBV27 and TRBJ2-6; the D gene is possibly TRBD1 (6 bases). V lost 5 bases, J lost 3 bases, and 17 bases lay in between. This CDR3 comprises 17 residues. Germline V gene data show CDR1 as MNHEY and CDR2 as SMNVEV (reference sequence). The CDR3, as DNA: TGTGCCAGCAGTCTAGGGTCCACAGGGCGTGGGGCCAACGTCCTGACTTTC. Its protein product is CASSLGSTGRGANVLTF. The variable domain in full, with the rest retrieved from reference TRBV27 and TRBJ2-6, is EAQVTQNPRYLITVTGKKLTVTCSQNMNHEYMSWYRQDPGLGLRQIYYSMNVEVTDKGDVPEGYKVSRKEKRNFPLILESPSPNQTSLYFCASSLGSTGRGANVLTFGAGSRLTVL.

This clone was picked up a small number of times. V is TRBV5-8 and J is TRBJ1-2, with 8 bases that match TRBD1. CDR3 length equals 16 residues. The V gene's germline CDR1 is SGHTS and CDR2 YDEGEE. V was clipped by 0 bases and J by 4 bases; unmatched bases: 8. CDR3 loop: CASSLGSGGPGYGYTF. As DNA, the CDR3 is TGTGCCAGCAGCTTGGGGTCAGGGGGCCCGGGCTATGGCTACACCTTC.

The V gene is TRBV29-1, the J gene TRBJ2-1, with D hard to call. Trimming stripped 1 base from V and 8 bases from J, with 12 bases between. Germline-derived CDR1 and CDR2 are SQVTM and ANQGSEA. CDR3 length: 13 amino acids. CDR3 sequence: CSVEAALRDEQFF. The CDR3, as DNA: TGCAGCGTTGAAGCTGCACTTCGGGATGAGCAGTTCTTC.

CDR3 sequence reads: CASSLLSGGGYSYEQYF. The CDR3 DNA reads TGTGCCAGCAGCCTCCTGTCCGGGGGGGGATACTCCTACGAGCAGTACTTC. The chain recombines TRBV7-2 with TRBJ2-7; 8 bases line up with TRBD2. Germline CDR1 reads SGHTA; CDR2 reads FQGNSA. Trimming cost V 5 bases and J 0 bases; bases outside gene matches: 12. The CDR3 length is 17 residues.

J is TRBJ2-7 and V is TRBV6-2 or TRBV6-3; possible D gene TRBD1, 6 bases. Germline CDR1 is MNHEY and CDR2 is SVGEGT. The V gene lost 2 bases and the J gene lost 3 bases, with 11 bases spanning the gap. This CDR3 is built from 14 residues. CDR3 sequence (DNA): TGTGCCAGCAGTTACCACAGGGATAACTACGAGCAGTACTTC. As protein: CASSYHRDNYEQYF.

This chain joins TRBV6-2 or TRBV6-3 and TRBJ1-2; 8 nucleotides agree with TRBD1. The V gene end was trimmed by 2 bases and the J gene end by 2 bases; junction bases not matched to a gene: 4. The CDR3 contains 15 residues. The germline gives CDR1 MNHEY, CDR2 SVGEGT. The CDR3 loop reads CASSYLGQGNYGYTF. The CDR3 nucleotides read TGTGCCAGCAGTTACCTTGGACAGGGCAACTATGGCTACACCTTC.

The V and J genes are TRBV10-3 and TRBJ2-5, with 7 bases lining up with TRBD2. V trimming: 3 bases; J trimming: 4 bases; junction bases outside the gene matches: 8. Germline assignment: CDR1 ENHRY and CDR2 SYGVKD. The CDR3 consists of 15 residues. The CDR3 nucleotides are TGTGCCATCAGTGAAGGGCGGGGGTTCCCAGAGACCCAGTACTTC. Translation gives CAISEGRGFPETQYF.

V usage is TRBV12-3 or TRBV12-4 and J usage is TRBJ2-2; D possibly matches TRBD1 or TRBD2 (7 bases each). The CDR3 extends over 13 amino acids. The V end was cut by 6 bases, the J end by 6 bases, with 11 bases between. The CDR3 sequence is CASRGGGAGELFF. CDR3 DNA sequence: TGTGCCAGCAGGGGAGGGGGCGCCGGGGAGCTGTTTTTT.

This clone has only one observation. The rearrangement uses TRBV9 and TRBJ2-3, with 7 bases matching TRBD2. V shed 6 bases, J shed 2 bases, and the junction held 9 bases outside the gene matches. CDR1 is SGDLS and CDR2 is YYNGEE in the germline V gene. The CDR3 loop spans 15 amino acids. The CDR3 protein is CASTQGGLTTDTQYF. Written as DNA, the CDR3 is TGTGCCAGCACCCAGGGAGGGCTGACCACAGATACGCAGTATTTT.

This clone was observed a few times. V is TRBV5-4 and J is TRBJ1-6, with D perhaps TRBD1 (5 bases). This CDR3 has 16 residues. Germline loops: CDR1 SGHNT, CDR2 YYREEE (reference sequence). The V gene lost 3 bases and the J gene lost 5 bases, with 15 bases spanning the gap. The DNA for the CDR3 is TGTGCCAGCAGCTCTACGACGACAGTGAATAATTCACCCCTCCACTTT. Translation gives CASSSTTTVNNSPLHF.

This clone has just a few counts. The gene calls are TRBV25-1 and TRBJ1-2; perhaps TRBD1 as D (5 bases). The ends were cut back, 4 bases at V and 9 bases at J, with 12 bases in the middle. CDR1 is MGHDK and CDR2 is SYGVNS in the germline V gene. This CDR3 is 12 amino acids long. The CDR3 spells CASSGTGSSYTF. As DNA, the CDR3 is TGTGCCAGCAGTGGAACAGGTTCGAGCTACACCTTC.

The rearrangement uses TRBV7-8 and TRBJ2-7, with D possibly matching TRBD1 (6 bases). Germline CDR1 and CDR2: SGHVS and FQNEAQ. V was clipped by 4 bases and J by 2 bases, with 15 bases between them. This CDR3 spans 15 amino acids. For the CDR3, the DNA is TGTGCCAGCAGCTCGTGGACAGATCAGACCTACGAGCAGTACTTC. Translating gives CASSSWTDQTYEQYF.

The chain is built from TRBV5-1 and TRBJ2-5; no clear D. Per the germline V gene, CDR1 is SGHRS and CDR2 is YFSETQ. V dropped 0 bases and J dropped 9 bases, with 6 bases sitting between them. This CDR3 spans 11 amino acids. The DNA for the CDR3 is TGCGCCAGCAGCTTGGGGTGGTCCCAGTACTTC. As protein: CASSLGWSQYF.

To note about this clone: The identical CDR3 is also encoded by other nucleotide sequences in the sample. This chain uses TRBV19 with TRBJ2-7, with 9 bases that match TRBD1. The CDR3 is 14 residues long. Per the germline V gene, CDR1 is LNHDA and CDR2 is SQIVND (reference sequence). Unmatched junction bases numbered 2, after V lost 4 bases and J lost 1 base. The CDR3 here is CASSTGQGSYEQYF. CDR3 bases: TGTGCCAGTAGTACGGGACAGGGTTCCTACGAGCAGTACTTC.

The CDR3 DNA sequence: TGTGCCAGCAGCTTAAGCCGGGGACAGGGGGGAGAGACCCAGTACTTC. Translated, it gives CASSLSRGQGGETQYF. The chain links TRBV7-3 to TRBJ2-5, with 11 bases identical to TRBD1. V gave up 1 base and J gave up 4 bases; unmatched junction bases: 5. This CDR3 region has 16 residues. Germline V gene data show CDR1 as SGHTA and CDR2 as FQGTGA.

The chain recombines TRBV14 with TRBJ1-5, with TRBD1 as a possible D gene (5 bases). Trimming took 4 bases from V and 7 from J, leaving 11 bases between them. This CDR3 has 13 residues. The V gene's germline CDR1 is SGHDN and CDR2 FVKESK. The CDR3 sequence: CASSRGAGQPQHF. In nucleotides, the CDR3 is TGTGCCAGCAGCCGTGGGGCGGGCCAGCCCCAGCATTTT.

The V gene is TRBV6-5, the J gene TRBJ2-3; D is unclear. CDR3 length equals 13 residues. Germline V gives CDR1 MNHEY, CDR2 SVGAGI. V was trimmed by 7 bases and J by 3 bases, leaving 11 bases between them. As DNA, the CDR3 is TGTGCCAGCAACCTTGATCGGACAGATACGCAGTATTTT. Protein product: CASNLDRTDTQYF.

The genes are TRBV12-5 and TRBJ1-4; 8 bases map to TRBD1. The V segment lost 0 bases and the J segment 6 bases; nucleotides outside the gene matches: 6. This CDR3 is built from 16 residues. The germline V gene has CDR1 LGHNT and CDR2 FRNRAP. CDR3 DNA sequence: TGTGCTAGTGGTTTGGTACTAGGACAGGGCGATGAAAAACTGTTTTTT. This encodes CASGLVLGQGDEKLFF.

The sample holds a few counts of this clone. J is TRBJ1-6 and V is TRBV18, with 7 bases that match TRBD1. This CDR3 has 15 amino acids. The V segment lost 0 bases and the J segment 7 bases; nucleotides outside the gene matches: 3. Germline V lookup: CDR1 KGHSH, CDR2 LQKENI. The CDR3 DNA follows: TGTGCCAGCTCACCACCCGGGGACAGAAATTCACCCCTCCACTTT. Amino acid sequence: CASSPPGDRNSPLHF.

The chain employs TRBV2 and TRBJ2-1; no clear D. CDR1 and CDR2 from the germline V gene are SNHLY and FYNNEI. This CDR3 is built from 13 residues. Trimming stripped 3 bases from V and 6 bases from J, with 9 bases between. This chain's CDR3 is CASSEEQTNEQFF. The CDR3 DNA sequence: TGTGCCAGCAGTGAGGAACAGACCAATGAGCAGTTCTTC.

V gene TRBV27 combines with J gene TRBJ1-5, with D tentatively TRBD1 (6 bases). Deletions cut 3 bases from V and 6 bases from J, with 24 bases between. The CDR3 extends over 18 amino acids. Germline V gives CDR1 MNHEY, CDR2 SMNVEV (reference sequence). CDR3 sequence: CASSFSGATLAQPQPQHF. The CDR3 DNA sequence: TGTGCCAGCAGTTTTTCAGGGGCGACCCTCGCGCAACCTCAGCCCCAGCATTTT.

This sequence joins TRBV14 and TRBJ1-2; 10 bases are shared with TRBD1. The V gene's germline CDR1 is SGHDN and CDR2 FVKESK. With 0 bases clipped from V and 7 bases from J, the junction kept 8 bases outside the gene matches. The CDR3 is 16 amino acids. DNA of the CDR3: TGTGCCAGCAGCCAAGACAAAGACAGGGGGCGTTGTGGCTACACCTTC. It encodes CASSQDKDRGRCGYTF.

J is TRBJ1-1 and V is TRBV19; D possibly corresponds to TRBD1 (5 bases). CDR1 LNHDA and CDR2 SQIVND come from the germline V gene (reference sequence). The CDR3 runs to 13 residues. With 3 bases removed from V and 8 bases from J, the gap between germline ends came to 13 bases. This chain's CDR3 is CASSIYPGREAFF. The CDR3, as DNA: TGTGCCAGTAGTATTTATCCGGGACGGGAAGCTTTCTTT.

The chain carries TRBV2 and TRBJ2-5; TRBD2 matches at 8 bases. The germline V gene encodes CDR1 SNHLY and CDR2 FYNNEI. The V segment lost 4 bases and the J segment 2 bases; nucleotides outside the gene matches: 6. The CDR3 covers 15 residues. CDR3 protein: CASSATGGLQETQYF. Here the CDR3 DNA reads TGTGCCAGCAGTGCTACGGGGGGGCTACAAGAGACCCAGTACTTC.

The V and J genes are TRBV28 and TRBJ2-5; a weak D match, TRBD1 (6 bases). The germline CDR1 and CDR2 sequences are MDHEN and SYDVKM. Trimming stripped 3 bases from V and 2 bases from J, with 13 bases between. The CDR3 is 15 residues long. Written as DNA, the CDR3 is TGTGCCAGCAGTTTGCCCTTAGGACAGCAAGAGACCCAGTACTTC. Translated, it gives CASSLPLGQQETQYF.

The CDR3 DNA reads TGTGCCAGCAGCACGAGGACTAGCGGGAGATCCGGGGAGCTGTTTTTT. Its protein is CASSTRTSGRSGELFF. The chain carries TRBV11-3 and TRBJ2-2; 13 nucleotides match TRBD2. The J segment lost 6 bases and the V segment lost 5 bases, leaving 6 bases of the junction unmatched. Germline values: CDR1 SGHNT, CDR2 YENEEA. There are 16 residues in the CDR3.

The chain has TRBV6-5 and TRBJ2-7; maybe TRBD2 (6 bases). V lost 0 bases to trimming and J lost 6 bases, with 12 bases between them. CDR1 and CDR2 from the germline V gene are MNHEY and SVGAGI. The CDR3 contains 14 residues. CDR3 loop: CASSYSPGSGEQYF. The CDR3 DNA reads TGTGCCAGCAGTTACTCCCCGGGTAGCGGCGAGCAGTACTTC.